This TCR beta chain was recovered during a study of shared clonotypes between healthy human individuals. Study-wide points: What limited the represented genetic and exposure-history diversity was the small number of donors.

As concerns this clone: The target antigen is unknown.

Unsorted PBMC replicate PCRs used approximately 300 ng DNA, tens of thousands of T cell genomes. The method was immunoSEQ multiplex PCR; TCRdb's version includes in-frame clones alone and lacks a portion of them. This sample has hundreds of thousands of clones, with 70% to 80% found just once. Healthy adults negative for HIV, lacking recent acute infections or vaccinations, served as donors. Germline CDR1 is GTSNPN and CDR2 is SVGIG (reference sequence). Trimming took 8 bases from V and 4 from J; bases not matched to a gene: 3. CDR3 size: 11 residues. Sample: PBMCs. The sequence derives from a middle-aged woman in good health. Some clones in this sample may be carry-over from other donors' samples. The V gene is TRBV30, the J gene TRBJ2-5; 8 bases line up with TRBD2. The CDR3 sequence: CAHGRGETQYF. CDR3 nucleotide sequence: TGTGCCCACGGGAGGGGAGAGACCCAGTACTTC.